This T cell receptor beta chain was sequenced in a study of shared clonotypes between healthy human individuals. Study summary: Each donor's CD4 naive and CD4 memory cells filled three plates apiece, CD8 naive two, and CD8 memory one.

Genomic DNA of each subset was evenly split across several immunoSEQ plates. Measured with immunoSEQ multiplex PCR; TCRdb has only the in-frame clones, and not every one. The top ten hold 0.35% to 0.45% of the sample, which has about 2.3 million clones, approximately 93% seen once. The J segment lost 2 bases and the V segment lost 8 bases, leaving 3 bases of the junction unmatched. Germline CDR1 and CDR2: SNHLY and FYNNEI. This CDR3 is 14 amino acids long. Healthy adults negative for HIV, lacking recent acute infections or vaccinations, served as donors. The sequence was obtained from a man between 18 and 35 years old in good health. Some clones in this sample may be carry-over from other donors' samples. The chain carries TRBV2 and TRBJ2-7; 13 nucleotides line up with TRBD2. The source material was naive CD4+ T cells from PBMCs. The sample's subset: CD45RA+ positively selected. Here the CDR3 DNA reads TGTGCCAGCTCGGGACTAGCGGGGCCCTACGAGCAGTACTTC. It yields the protein CASSGLAGPYEQYF. The full variable domain, its missing parts supplied by reference TRBV2 and TRBJ2-7, is EPEVTQTPSHQVTQMGQEVILRCVPISNHLYFYWYRQILGQKVEFLVSFYNNEISEKSEIFDDQFSVERPDGSNFTLKIRSTKLEDSAMYFCASSGLAGPYEQYFGPGTRLTVT.